The rows below give T cell receptor beta chains drawn from one sample of a study of T-cell reconstitution after alpha-beta-depleted transplantation in children. TCRdb passed the PCR reads through MiXCR, listing each CDR3 protein once. The data contain hundreds of thousands of distinct CDR3 sequences, about 31% of them singletons. The specimen was PBMCs from the stem cell graft donor, collected from the stem cell graft. These receptors were obtained from a human donor who donated a stem cell graft to a child with aplastic anemia. The CDR3 runs from the conserved cysteine through the conserved F or W. The D gene is left open where the match is weak. The size field is filled for only some rows; it gives once, few, many or a size class.

clone_size: few; v_call: TRBV11-2; d_call: TRBD2; j_call: TRBJ2-5; cdr3_aa: CASSLVGEREWKTQYF; cdr3_nt: TGTGCCAGCAGCTTAGTCGGTGAGCGGGAATGGAAGACCCAGTACTTC
clone_size: few; v_call: TRBV18; d_call: NA; j_call: TRBJ2-1; cdr3_aa: CASSPRDKEQFF; cdr3_nt: TGTGCCAGCTCACCCAGGGACAAAGAGCAGTTCTTC
clone_size: few; v_call: TRBV9; d_call: NA; j_call: TRBJ1-1; cdr3_aa: CASSASLGGAGEAFF; cdr3_nt: TGTGCCAGCAGCGCCTCGCTGGGTGGGGCGGGTGAAGCTTTCTTT
clone_size: once; v_call: TRBV18; d_call: TRBD1; j_call: TRBJ1-4; cdr3_aa: CASSWGQDNEKLFF; cdr3_nt: TGTGCCAGTTCGTGGGGACAGGATAATGAAAAACTGTTTTTT
clone_size: NA; v_call: TRBV28; d_call: TRBD2; j_call: TRBJ2-3; cdr3_aa: CASITSGIGTDTQYF; cdr3_nt: TGTGCCAGCATTACTAGCGGGATAGGGACAGATACGCAGTATTTT
clone_size: few; v_call: TRBV20-1; d_call: NA; j_call: TRBJ1-2; cdr3_aa: CSARDFLQYYGYTF; cdr3_nt: TGCAGTGCTAGAGACTTTTTACAGTACTATGGCTACACCTTC
clone_size: NA; v_call: TRBV7-2; d_call: TRBD2; j_call: TRBJ2-5; cdr3_aa: CASSLEAGDETQYF; cdr3_nt: TGTGCCAGCAGCTTAGAAGCGGGAGATGAGACCCAGTACTTC
clone_size: few; v_call: TRBV7-9; d_call: NA; j_call: TRBJ1-1; cdr3_aa: CASSLWTVEAFF; cdr3_nt: TGTGCCAGCAGCCTTTGGACAGTTGAAGCTTTCTTT
clone_size: NA; v_call: TRBV5-1; d_call: TRBD1; j_call: TRBJ1-1; cdr3_aa: CASSLWGTENTEAFF; cdr3_nt: TGCGCCAGCAGCTTGTGGGGGACAGAGAACACTGAAGCTTTCTTT
clone_size: NA; v_call: TRBV5-6; d_call: NA; j_call: TRBJ1-5; cdr3_aa: CASSLGYGGTNQPQHF; cdr3_nt: TGTGCCAGCAGCTTGGGGTATGGGGGTACCAATCAGCCCCAGCATTTT
clone_size: NA; v_call: TRBV24-1; d_call: NA; j_call: TRBJ1-2; cdr3_aa: CATSDGTGDITGDTF; cdr3_nt: TGTGCCACCAGTGACGGTACGGGAGATATCACTGGCGACACCTTC
clone_size: NA; v_call: TRBV30; d_call: NA; j_call: TRBJ1-3; cdr3_aa: CAWTLGGTIYF; cdr3_nt: TGTGCCTGGACTCTCGGCGGCACCATATATTTT
clone_size: NA; v_call: TRBV25-1; d_call: NA; j_call: TRBJ1-5; cdr3_aa: CASSQTGMDQPQHF; cdr3_nt: TGTGCCAGCAGTCAAACAGGGATGGATCAGCCCCAGCATTTT
clone_size: few; v_call: TRBV28; d_call: NA; j_call: TRBJ1-2; cdr3_aa: CASSLVQSAYGYTF; cdr3_nt: TGTGCCAGCAGTTTGGTTCAGAGCGCCTATGGCTACACCTTC
clone_size: NA; v_call: TRBV6-6; d_call: NA; j_call: TRBJ1-4; cdr3_aa: CASSYYEEKLFF; cdr3_nt: TGTGCCAGCAGTTATTACGAAGAAAAACTGTTTTTT
clone_size: few; v_call: TRBV20-1; d_call: NA; j_call: TRBJ1-5; cdr3_aa: CSASLKGNQPQHF; cdr3_nt: TGCAGTGCTAGTTTAAAGGGCAATCAGCCCCAGCATTTT
clone_size: few; v_call: TRBV20-1; d_call: TRBD2; j_call: TRBJ2-7; cdr3_aa: CSPGAGNYEQYF; cdr3_nt: TGCAGTCCCGGAGCGGGAAACTACGAGCAGTACTTC
clone_size: few; v_call: TRBV10-1; d_call: TRBD2; j_call: TRBJ2-5; cdr3_aa: CASSEWSSGRQETQYF; cdr3_nt: TGCGCCAGCAGTGAGTGGTCTAGCGGGAGACAAGAGACCCAGTACTTC
clone_size: NA; v_call: TRBV7-2; d_call: TRBD1; j_call: TRBJ2-1; cdr3_aa: CASLRGQDYNEQFF; cdr3_nt: TGTGCCAGCCTTCGGGGACAGGATTACAATGAGCAGTTCTTC
clone_size: few; v_call: TRBV12-3/TRBV12-4; d_call: TRBD1; j_call: TRBJ2-7; cdr3_aa: CASKAGGFNEQYF; cdr3_nt: TGTGCCAGCAAAGCAGGGGGTTTCAACGAGCAGTACTTC
clone_size: NA; v_call: TRBV18; d_call: NA; j_call: TRBJ1-4; cdr3_aa: CASSQGRVEKLFF; cdr3_nt: TGTGCCAGCTCACAGGGGAGAGTCGAAAAACTGTTTTTT
clone_size: many; v_call: TRBV6-2/TRBV6-3; d_call: TRBD2; j_call: TRBJ2-1; cdr3_aa: CASSAGLDYNEQFF; cdr3_nt: TGTGCCAGCAGCGCGGGACTAGACTACAATGAGCAGTTCTTC
clone_size: many; v_call: TRBV10-3; d_call: NA; j_call: TRBJ2-2; cdr3_aa: CAISDPTGIRDSNTGELFF; cdr3_nt: TGTGCCATCAGTGACCCAACAGGGATACGGGACTCGAACACCGGGGAGCTGTTTTTT
clone_size: NA; v_call: TRBV6-1; d_call: NA; j_call: TRBJ1-1; cdr3_aa: CASSDDVEAFF; cdr3_nt: TGTGCCAGCAGTGATGACGTTGAAGCTTTCTTT
clone_size: NA; v_call: TRBV19; d_call: TRBD2; j_call: TRBJ2-7; cdr3_aa: CASSASGRSSYEQYF; cdr3_nt: TGTGCCAGTAGTGCGAGCGGGAGGTCCTCCTACGAGCAGTACTTC
clone_size: few; v_call: TRBV5-6; d_call: NA; j_call: TRBJ2-3; cdr3_aa: CASSLAGSGGSTDTQYF; cdr3_nt: TGTGCCAGCAGCTTGGCAGGTAGCGGAGGGAGCACAGATACGCAGTATTTT
clone_size: NA; v_call: TRBV30; d_call: TRBD1; j_call: TRBJ2-1; cdr3_aa: CAWSGALTGGGNEQFF; cdr3_nt: TGTGCCTGGAGTGGGGCCCTGACAGGGGGGGGCAATGAGCAGTTCTTC
clone_size: NA; v_call: TRBV29-1; d_call: NA; j_call: TRBJ1-1; cdr3_aa: CSVEKGSPTEAFF; cdr3_nt: TGCAGCGTTGAAAAGGGGAGTCCCACTGAAGCTTTCTTT
clone_size: few; v_call: TRBV20-1; d_call: NA; j_call: TRBJ1-1; cdr3_aa: CSALRNTEAFF; cdr3_nt: TGCAGTGCTCTTCGGAACACTGAAGCTTTCTTT
clone_size: NA; v_call: TRBV7-3; d_call: TRBD1; j_call: TRBJ2-1; cdr3_aa: CASSPGTGLHNEQFF; cdr3_nt: TGTGCCAGCAGCCCCGGGACAGGGCTTCACAATGAGCAGTTCTTC
clone_size: NA; v_call: TRBV13; d_call: TRBD2; j_call: TRBJ2-2; cdr3_aa: CASSSLGLAGNNTGELFF; cdr3_nt: TGTGCCAGCAGCTCGCTCGGACTAGCGGGGAATAACACCGGGGAGCTGTTTTTT
clone_size: few; v_call: TRBV20-1; d_call: NA; j_call: TRBJ1-2; cdr3_aa: CSSERTGVSGYTF; cdr3_nt: TGCAGTTCTGAACGGACGGGGGTGTCTGGCTACACCTTC
clone_size: NA; v_call: TRBV27; d_call: TRBD2; j_call: TRBJ2-1; cdr3_aa: CASSSGTSAYNEQFF; cdr3_nt: TGTGCCAGCAGTTCCGGGACTAGCGCCTACAATGAGCAGTTCTTC
clone_size: few; v_call: TRBV7-2; d_call: TRBD2; j_call: TRBJ2-1; cdr3_aa: CASSFRSGSLGFHEQFF; cdr3_nt: TGTGCCAGCAGCTTTCGGAGCGGGAGCCTCGGATTCCATGAGCAGTTCTTC
clone_size: NA; v_call: TRBV6-1; d_call: TRBD1; j_call: TRBJ2-2; cdr3_aa: CASSRDSRTGELFF; cdr3_nt: TGTGCCAGCAGTCGGGACAGTCGGACCGGGGAGCTGTTTTTT
clone_size: few; v_call: TRBV6-5; d_call: TRBD2; j_call: TRBJ2-7; cdr3_aa: CASGTSGSYEQYF; cdr3_nt: TGTGCCAGCGGGACTAGCGGGAGCTACGAGCAGTACTTC
clone_size: few; v_call: TRBV7-2; d_call: NA; j_call: TRBJ2-7; cdr3_aa: CASSFGGSGEQYF; cdr3_nt: TGTGCCAGCAGCTTTGGGGGGAGTGGCGAGCAGTACTTC